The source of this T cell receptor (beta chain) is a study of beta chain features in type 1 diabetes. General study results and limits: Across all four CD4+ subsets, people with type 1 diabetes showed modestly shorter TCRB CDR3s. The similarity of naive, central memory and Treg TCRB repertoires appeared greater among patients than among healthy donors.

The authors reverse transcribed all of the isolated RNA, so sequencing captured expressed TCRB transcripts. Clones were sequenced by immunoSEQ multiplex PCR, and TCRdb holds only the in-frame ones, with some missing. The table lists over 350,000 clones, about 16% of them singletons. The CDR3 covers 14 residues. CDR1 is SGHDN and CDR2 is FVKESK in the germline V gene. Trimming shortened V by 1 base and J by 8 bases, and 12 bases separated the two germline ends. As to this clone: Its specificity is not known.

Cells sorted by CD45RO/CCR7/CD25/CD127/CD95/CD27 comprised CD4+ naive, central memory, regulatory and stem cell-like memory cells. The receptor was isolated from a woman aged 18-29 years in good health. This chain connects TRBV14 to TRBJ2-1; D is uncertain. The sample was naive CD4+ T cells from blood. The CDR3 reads CASSQVETLYEQFF. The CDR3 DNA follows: TGTGCCAGCAGCCAAGTTGAGACACTCTATGAGCAGTTCTTC.